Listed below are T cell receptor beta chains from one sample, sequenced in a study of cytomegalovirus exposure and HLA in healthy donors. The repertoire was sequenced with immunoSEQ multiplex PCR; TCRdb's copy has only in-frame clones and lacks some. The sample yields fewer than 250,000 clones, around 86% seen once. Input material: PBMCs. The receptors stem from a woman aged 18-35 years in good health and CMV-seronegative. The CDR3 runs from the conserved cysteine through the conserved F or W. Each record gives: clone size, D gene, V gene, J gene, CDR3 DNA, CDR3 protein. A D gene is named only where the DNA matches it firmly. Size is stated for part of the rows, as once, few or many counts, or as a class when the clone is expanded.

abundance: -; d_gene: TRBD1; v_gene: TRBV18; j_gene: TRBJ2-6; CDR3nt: TGTGCCAGCTCACCTGGGACAGGGGGCTCTGGGGCCAACGTCCTGACTTTC; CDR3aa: CASSPGTGGSGANVLTF
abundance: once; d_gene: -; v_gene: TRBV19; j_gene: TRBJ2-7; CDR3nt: TGTGCCAGTAGGTACGGGACTTCGGACGAGCAGTACTTC; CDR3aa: CASRYGTSDEQYF
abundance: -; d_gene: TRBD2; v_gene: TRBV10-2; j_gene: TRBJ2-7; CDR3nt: TGCGCCAGCAGTGAAGGGCTAGCGGGTTATGAGCAGTACTTC; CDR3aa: CASSEGLAGYEQYF
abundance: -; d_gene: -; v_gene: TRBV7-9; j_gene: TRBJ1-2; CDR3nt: TGTGCCAGCAGCCCCCTTTCCCGCTATGGCTACACCTTC; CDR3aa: CASSPLSRYGYTF
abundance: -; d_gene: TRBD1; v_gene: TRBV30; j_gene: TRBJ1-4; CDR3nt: TGTGCCTGGGAAGGGGGCCTGCATGAAAAACTGTTTTTT; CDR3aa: CAWEGGLHEKLFF
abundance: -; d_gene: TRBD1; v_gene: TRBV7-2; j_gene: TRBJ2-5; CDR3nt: TGTGCCAGCGGATTACAGGGGAGTATTGAGACCCAGTACTTC; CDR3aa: CASGLQGSIETQYF
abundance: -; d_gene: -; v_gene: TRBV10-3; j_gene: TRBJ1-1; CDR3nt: TGTGCCATCAGGGGGGGGGCCCGGAACACTGAAGCTTTCTTT; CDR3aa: CAIRGGARNTEAFF
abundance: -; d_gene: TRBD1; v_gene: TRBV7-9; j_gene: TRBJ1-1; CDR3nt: TGTGCCAGCAGCTCCAAGGACAGGGAGGCCCTTGAAGCTTTCTTT; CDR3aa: CASSSKDREALEAFF
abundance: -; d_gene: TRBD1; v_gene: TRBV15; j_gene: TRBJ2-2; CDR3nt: TGTGCCACCAGCGGGACAGCGAACACCGGGGAGCTGTTTTTT; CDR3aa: CATSGTANTGELFF
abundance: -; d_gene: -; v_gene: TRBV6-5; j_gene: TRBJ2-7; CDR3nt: TGTGCCAGCAGCCCTACCCTCCAAGCCTACGAGCAGTACTTC; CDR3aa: CASSPTLQAYEQYF
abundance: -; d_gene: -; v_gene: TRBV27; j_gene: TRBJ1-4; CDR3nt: TGTGCCAGCAGTTTAGGTAGAGGTGAAAAACTGTTTTTT; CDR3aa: CASSLGRGEKLFF
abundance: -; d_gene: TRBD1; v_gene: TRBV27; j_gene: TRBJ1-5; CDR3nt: TGTGCCAGCAGGAGGACAGGGGCGTTTAGCAATCAGCCCCAGCATTTT; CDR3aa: CASRRTGAFSNQPQHF
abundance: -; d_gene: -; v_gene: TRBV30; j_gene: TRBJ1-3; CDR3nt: TGTGCCTGGAGTGTACCCCTGATGGTCTCGAGCTCTGGAAACACCATATATTTT; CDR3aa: CAWSVPLMVSSSGNTIYF
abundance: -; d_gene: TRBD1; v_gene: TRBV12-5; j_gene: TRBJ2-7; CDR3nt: TGTGCTAGTGCTTTAGGGACAGTCGAGCAGTACTTC; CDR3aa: CASALGTVEQYF
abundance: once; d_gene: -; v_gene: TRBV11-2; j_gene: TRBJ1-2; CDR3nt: TGTGCCAGCAGCTTAGACGCGCGCGCGTTTTACTATGGCTACACCTTC; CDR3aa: CASSLDARAFYYGYTF
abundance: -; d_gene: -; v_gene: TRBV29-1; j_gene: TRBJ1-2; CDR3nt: TGCAGCGCCCCTTCACAGGCGCACTATGGCTACACCTTC; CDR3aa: CSAPSQAHYGYTF
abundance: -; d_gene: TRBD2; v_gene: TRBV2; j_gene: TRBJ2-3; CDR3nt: TGTGCCACCGTCTCCCCAAAGCGGGGGGGTGCAGATACGCAGTATTTT; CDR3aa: CATVSPKRGGADTQYF
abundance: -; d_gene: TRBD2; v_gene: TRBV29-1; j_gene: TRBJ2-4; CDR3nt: TGCAGCGTAGCAAGTACTAGCGGGGGGGCCGAATTCAAAAACATTCAGTACTTC; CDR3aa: CSVASTSGGAEFKNIQYF
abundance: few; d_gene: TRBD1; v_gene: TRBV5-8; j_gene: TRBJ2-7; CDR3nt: TGTGCCAGCCCCCCGAGACAGGGTTCCTACGAGCAGTACTTC; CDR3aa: CASPPRQGSYEQYF
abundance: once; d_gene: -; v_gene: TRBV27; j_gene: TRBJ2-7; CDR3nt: TGTGCCAGCAGGGACAGTCCTTACGAGCAGTACTTC; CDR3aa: CASRDSPYEQYF
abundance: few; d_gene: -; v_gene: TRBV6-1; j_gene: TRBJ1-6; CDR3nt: TGTGCCAGCAGCGATAATTCACCCCTCCACTTT; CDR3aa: CASSDNSPLHF
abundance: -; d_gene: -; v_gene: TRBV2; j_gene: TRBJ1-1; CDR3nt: TGTGCCAGCAGTGTTAAGAGTGAAGCTTTCTTT; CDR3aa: CASSVKSEAFF
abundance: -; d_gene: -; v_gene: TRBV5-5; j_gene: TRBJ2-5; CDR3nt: TGTGCCAGCAGCTTGGGCCAGAACCGAGAGACCCAGTACTTC; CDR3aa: CASSLGQNRETQYF
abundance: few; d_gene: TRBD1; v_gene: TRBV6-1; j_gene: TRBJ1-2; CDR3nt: TGTGCCAGCAGTCCGACAGGACAGGACTATGGCTACACCTTC; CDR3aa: CASSPTGQDYGYTF
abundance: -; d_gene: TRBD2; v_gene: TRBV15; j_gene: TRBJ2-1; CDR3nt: TGTGCCACCAGCTCCCCTGGGATGGCGGGAGGGGTCCGGGAGCAGTTCTTC; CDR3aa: CATSSPGMAGGVREQFF
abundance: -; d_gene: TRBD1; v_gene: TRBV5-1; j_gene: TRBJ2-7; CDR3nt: TGCGCCAGCAGCGCAAACCGGGACAGGGGGAACGAGCAGTACTTC; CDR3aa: CASSANRDRGNEQYF
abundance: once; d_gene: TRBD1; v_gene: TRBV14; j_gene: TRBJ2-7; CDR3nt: TGTGCCAGCAGCCAACTATACCGACAGGGGAAGGACGAGCAGTACTTC; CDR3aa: CASSQLYRQGKDEQYF
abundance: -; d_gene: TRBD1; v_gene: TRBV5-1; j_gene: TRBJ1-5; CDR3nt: TGCGCCAGCAGCCCGGGGGGACAGGGAAATCAGCCCCAGCATTTT; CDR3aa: CASSPGGQGNQPQHF
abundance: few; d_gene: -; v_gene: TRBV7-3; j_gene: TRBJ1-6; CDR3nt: TGTGCCAGCAGCTTAAGGGGACCGGGACTAGGGATTTCACCCCTCCACTTT; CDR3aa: CASSLRGPGLGISPLHF
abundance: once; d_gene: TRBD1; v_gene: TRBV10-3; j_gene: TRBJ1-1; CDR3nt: TGTGCCATCACCGAGAAACAGGGGGCTGGGACTGAAGCTTTCTTT; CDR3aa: CAITEKQGAGTEAFF